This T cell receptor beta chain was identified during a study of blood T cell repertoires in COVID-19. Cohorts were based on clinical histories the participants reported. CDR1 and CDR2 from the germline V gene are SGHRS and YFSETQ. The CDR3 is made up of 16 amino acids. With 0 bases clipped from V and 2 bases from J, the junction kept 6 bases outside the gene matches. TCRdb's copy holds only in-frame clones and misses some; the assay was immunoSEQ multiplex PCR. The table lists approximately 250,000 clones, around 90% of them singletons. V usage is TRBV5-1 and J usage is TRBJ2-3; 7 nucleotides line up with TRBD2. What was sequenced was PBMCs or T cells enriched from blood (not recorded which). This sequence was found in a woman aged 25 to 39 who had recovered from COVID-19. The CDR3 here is CASSLAGSGYTDTQYF. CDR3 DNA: TGCGCCAGCAGCTTGGCGGGTAGCGGGTACACAGATACGCAGTATTTT.